This TCR beta chain was captured by sequencing in a study of OX40 agonist ivuxolimab in advanced cancers. General study findings and limits: Researchers did not establish what antigens the expanded peripheral T cells target.

Repertoires were generated with immunoSEQ multiplex PCR, while TCRdb's copy carries only in-frame clones and drops some. The sample includes 65,000 to 95,000 clones, about 82% seen only once; the top ten take under 7.5%. Points on this clone: What it recognizes is unknown.

The CDR3 has 14 amino acids. J was trimmed by 6 bases and V by 8 bases; bases with no gene match: 12. The germline V gene encodes CDR1 LNHDA and CDR2 SQIVND (reference sequence). V usage is TRBV19 and J usage is TRBJ1-2; 7 positions agree with TRBD1. The sample in question was CD4+ or CD8+ T cells sorted from blood, obtained in a trial of the OX40 agonist ivuxolimab. The receptor was derived from an adult with an advanced solid tumor such as melanoma, head and neck, liver or kidney cancer. This chain's CDR3 is CASSFRGWDDGYTF. The DNA of the CDR3 is TGTGCCAGTTCTTTCAGGGGGTGGGACGATGGCTACACCTTC.